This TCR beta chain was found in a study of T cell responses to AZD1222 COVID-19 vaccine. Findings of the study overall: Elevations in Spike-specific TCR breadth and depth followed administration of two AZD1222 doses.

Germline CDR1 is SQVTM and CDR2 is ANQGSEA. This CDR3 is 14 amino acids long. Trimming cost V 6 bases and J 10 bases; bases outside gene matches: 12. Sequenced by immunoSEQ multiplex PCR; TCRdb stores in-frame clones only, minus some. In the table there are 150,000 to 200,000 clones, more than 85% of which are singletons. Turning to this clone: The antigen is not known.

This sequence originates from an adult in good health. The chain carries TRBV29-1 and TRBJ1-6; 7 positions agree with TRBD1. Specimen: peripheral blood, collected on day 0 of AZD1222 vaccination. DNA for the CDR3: TGCAGCGTCGAGACAGGGATGGCGGGGTCACCCCTCCACTTT. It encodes CSVETGMAGSPLHF. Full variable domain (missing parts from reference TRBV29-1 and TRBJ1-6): SAVISQKPSRDICQRGTSLTIQCQVDSQVTMMFWYRQQPGQSLTLIATANQGSEATYESGFVIDKFPISRPNLTFSTLTVSNMSPEDSSIYLCSVETGMAGSPLHFGNGTRLTVT.